Listed below are T cell receptor beta chains from one sample, sequenced in a study of blood T cell repertoires in COVID-19. The assay was immunoSEQ multiplex PCR, and TCRdb's table has in-frame clones only and misses some. The sample lists 250,000 or so clones; 87% were seen once. Sequenced: peripheral blood. The receptors were gathered from a man in his late teens or twenties with active or convalescent COVID-19. CDR3s include the opening cysteine and the closing phenylalanine or tryptophan. The order of the fields is V gene, D gene, J gene, clone size, CDR3 protein, CDR3 DNA. D genes are given only for firm matches. Where a row states a size, it is once, few, many or the class of an expanded clone; other rows omit it.

TRBV6-6	NA	TRBJ2-5	once	CASSYYPQYF	TGTGCCAGCAGTTATTATCCCCAGTACTTC
TRBV12-5	NA	TRBJ1-2	few	CASGLVGGYTF	TGTGCTAGTGGTTTGGTCGGGGGCTACACCTTC
TRBV10-1	NA	TRBJ2-7	NA	CASSDGYEQYF	TGCGCCAGCAGTGACGGCTACGAGCAGTACTTC
TRBV6-5	NA	TRBJ2-2	NA	CASSYRGAGTGELFF	TGTGCCAGCAGTTATCGGGGGGCAGGAACCGGGGAGCTGTTTTTT
TRBV19	NA	TRBJ1-4	NA	CASSSFGETGEKLFF	TGTGCCAGTAGCTCCTTCGGGGAAACGGGCGAAAAACTGTTTTTT
TRBV19	NA	TRBJ1-2	NA	CASSPVSGTINYGYTF	TGTGCCAGTAGTCCGGTGTCGGGGACTATTAACTATGGCTACACCTTC
TRBV6-5	NA	TRBJ2-6	NA	CASMAGGANVLTF	TGTGCCAGCATGGCGGGTGGGGCCAACGTCCTGACTTTC
TRBV2	NA	TRBJ2-5	NA	CASLDVLTGIETQYF	TGTGCCAGCCTGGATGTGCTCACGGGGATAGAGACCCAGTACTTC
TRBV7-3	NA	TRBJ1-2	NA	CASSLTGEGGYTF	TGTGCCAGCAGCTTAACAGGGGAGGGTGGCTACACCTTC
TRBV6-2/TRBV6-3	TRBD2	TRBJ2-1	NA	CASSWFEREMNEQFF	TGTGCCAGCAGTTGGTTTGAGCGGGAGATGAATGAGCAGTTCTTC
TRBV7-9	NA	TRBJ2-2	NA	CASSFEGARSTGELFF	TGTGCCAGCAGCTTTGAAGGGGCGCGTAGCACCGGGGAGCTGTTTTTT
TRBV7-9	NA	TRBJ2-7	NA	CASSSGLLYEQYF	TGTGCCAGCAGTTCCGGACTACTCTACGAGCAGTACTTC